In this sample, the clone carrying this T cell receptor (beta chain) turned up a few times. The antigen remains undetermined. Template switching introduced a universal primer site, and the cDNA bore unique molecular identifiers. TCRdb processed the 5' RACE reads anew with MiXCR; each CDR3 protein has one entry. The data show 210,000 or so distinct CDR3 sequences, more than 15% seen once. V was clipped by 6 bases and J by 1 base, with 16 bases between them. Germline V gene lookup returns CDR1 MNHEY and CDR2 SVGEGT. The CDR3 is 15 residues long. The sample originates from a study of identical twins. Broader study findings: Zero-insertion analyses were open to partial confounding by invariant MAIT and iNKT cells.

Another study also made use of these data, one on T cells expressing NK-cell markers. That paper adds: For several experiments, T cell sorting was restricted to the alpha-beta TCR population by means of an anti-gamma-delta TCR antibody. These same clonotypes (in several donors) also led the CD3+CD56-NKG2C+ fraction.

This receptor was obtained from a woman between 18 and 29 years old in good health. The source material was CD8+ T cells sorted from blood. This sequence joins TRBV6-2 or TRBV6-3 and TRBJ2-7; D may be TRBD2 (5 bases). The CDR3 loop reads CASSQPPSGSYEQYF. The CDR3 coding sequence is TGTGCCAGCAGCCAGCCCCCAAGCGGATCCTACGAGCAGTACTTC.